Presented here are 16 T cell receptor beta chains from one specimen sequenced in a study of T-cell reconstitution after alpha-beta-depleted transplantation in children. Preparation of the TCRbeta library used unique molecular identifiers. TCRdb processed the PCR reads anew with MiXCR; each CDR3 protein has one entry. This sample has about 610,000 distinct CDR3 sequences; 25% to 30% occur once, and the top ten carry approximately 33%. The source material was PBMCs, sampled before TCRalphabeta/CD19-depleted stem cell transplant. Receptors were obtained from a boy under three years old with Wiskott-Aldrich syndrome, due to receive a stem cell transplant.

The genes are TRBV9 and TRBJ2-1, with 9 bases lining up with TRBD2. Trimming at V came to 0 bases and at J to 10 bases, leaving 2 bases not matched to a gene. The CDR3 length is 13 residues. Per germline, CDR1 SGDLS and CDR2 YYNGEE. CDR3 sequence: CASSVGLAGEQFF. The CDR3, as DNA: TGTGCCAGCAGCGTAGGGCTAGCGGGAGAGCAGTTCTTC.

The table lists this clonotype with a few counts. J is TRBJ1-2 and V is TRBV15; a weak D match, TRBD1 (6 bases). Trimming stripped 2 bases from V and 1 base from J, with 11 bases between. Germline V lookup: CDR1 LNHNV, CDR2 YYDKDF (reference sequence). There are 15 residues in the CDR3. The DNA of the CDR3 is TGTGCCACCAGCAGATTACGGACAGTTAACTATGGCTACACCTTC. This gives the protein CATSRLRTVNYGYTF.

V and J are TRBV6-2 or TRBV6-3 and TRBJ2-4; 9 positions match TRBD1. J lost 6 bases, V lost 6 bases, and 12 bases had no gene match. The CDR3 is 16 residues long. Looked up from germline, CDR1 is MNHEY and CDR2 is SVGEGT. This CDR3 is CASRAPGQGFRNIQYF. The CDR3 DNA is TGTGCCAGCAGAGCGCCGGGACAGGGTTTTAGAAACATTCAGTACTTC.

The J gene is TRBJ2-1, the V gene TRBV5-1; maybe TRBD2 (5 bases). The germline V gene has CDR1 SGHRS and CDR2 YFSETQ. V lost 2 bases and J 0 bases, leaving 9 bases between the germline ends. The CDR3 loop spans 15 amino acids. The CDR3, as DNA: TGCGCCAGCAGCTTCGGCGGGCTCTCCTACAATGAGCAGTTCTTC. Translating gives CASSFGGLSYNEQFF.

This chain joins TRBV5-1 and TRBJ2-1; D is undetermined. Per germline, CDR1 SGHRS and CDR2 YFSETQ. The V gene lost 4 bases and the J gene lost 4 bases, with 18 bases spanning the gap. The CDR3 loop spans 16 amino acids. The chain's CDR3 is CASSPRSLTGYNEQFF. For the CDR3, the DNA is TGCGCCAGCAGCCCCCGGAGTCTGACTGGATACAATGAGCAGTTCTTC.

The CDR3 region is CSARDIREYSNQPQHF. The CDR3 DNA reads as TGCAGTGCTAGAGATATACGGGAGTATAGCAATCAGCCCCAGCATTTT. The rearrangement links TRBV20-1 to TRBJ1-5; D remains unclear. Between the trimmed V and J ends, which lost 0 bases and 0 bases, there was a span of 12 bases. The CDR3 covers 16 residues. Germline lookup yields CDR1 DFQATT and CDR2 SNEGSKA (reference sequence).

This clonotype was seen a single time. This chain joins TRBV5-1 and TRBJ2-7, with TRBD1 matching over 9 bases. The V and J ends lost 3 bases and 5 bases, in that order; junction bases with no gene match: 6. From germline, CDR1 is SGHRS and CDR2 YFSETQ. The CDR3 extends over 14 amino acids. For the CDR3, the DNA is TGCGCCAGCAGCTCCGGGACAGGGTCCCACGAGCAGTACTTC. It yields the protein CASSSGTGSHEQYF.

The chain recombines TRBV24-1 with TRBJ2-1; 11 bases map to TRBD1. CDR1 is KGHDR and CDR2 is SFDVKD in the germline V gene. The CDR3 runs 15 residues. Trimming removed 7 bases from V and 6 bases from J; junction bases left unmatched: 7. The CDR3 DNA sequence: TGTGCCACCAGCAGACTGGGGACAGGGGGCAATGAGCAGTTCTTC. This gives the protein CATSRLGTGGNEQFF.

CDR3 DNA: TGTGCCAGCAGCGCGAGGGATGATTCCCAAGAGACCCAGTACTTC. As protein: CASSARDDSQETQYF. The V call is TRBV28, the J call TRBJ2-5; D might be TRBD2 (5 bases). From germline, CDR1 is MDHEN and CDR2 SYDVKM. Trimming removed 6 bases from V and 1 base from J, with 15 bases in between. The CDR3 length is 15 residues.

This clonotype was counted a single time. The V and J genes are TRBV9 and TRBJ2-3, with TRBD2 identical over 7 bases. The CDR3 is made up of 16 amino acids. Germline lookup yields CDR1 SGDLS and CDR2 YYNGEE. V lost 3 bases and J lost 0; bases outside the gene matches: 7. The DNA of the CDR3 is TGTGCCAGCAGCGCTTGGGACGGGAGGAGCACAGATACGCAGTATTTT. Its protein product is CASSAWDGRSTDTQYF.

The rearrangement joins TRBV7-2 to TRBJ2-5, with D tentatively TRBD1 or TRBD2 (6 bases each). CDR1 is SGHTA, CDR2 FQGNSA, per germline. Between the trimmed V and J ends, which lost 1 base and 5 bases, there was a span of 14 bases. The CDR3 totals 15 residues. CDR3 in DNA: TGTGCCAGCAGCTTAGTGGGGGGCGTAGGGGAGACCCAGTACTTC. Amino acids: CASSLVGGVGETQYF.

Only a few counts were recorded for this clonotype. This chain connects TRBV9 to TRBJ2-7; the match to TRBD1 covers 11 bases. V lost 4 bases to trimming and J lost 2 bases; unmatched junction nucleotides: 11. Germline V CDR1 and CDR2: SGDLS, YYNGEE. There are 17 residues in the CDR3. For the CDR3, the DNA is TGTGCCAGCAGCCGTAGATGGGGGACAGGGGGTCCCTACGAGCAGTACTTC. Translated, it gives CASSRRWGTGGPYEQYF.

This clonotype was found a few times. The V call is TRBV9, the J call TRBJ1-3, with D unclear. From germline, CDR1 is SGDLS and CDR2 YYNGEE. V was shortened by 0 bases and J by 0 bases, with 7 bases between the two germline ends. The CDR3 runs 15 residues. CDR3 sequence (DNA): TGTGCCAGCAGCGTAGCTTCCAGCTCTGGAAACACCATATATTTT. Its protein is CASSVASSSGNTIYF.

This clonotype has more than one count but fewer than ten. The gene calls are TRBV27 and TRBJ1-4; TRBD1 might be the D (5 bases). CDR1 is MNHEY, CDR2 SMNVEV, per germline (reference sequence). Trimming cost V 4 bases and J 8 bases, with 14 bases left between them. The CDR3 has 14 amino acids. The CDR3: CASSSDTRGEKLFF. The CDR3 DNA reads TGTGCCAGCAGTTCCGACACCCGGGGGGAAAAACTGTTTTTT.

J is TRBJ2-1 and V is TRBV29-1; D gene ambiguous. V lost 7 bases and J lost 8, with 12 bases in between. The germline CDR1 and CDR2 sequences are SQVTM and ANQGSEA. The CDR3 is 11 residues long. The CDR3 here is CSASQTHEQFF. Here the CDR3 DNA reads TGCAGCGCCTCGCAGACACATGAGCAGTTCTTC.

This clonotype has only a few counts. This chain uses TRBV20-1 with TRBJ2-3; 8 nucleotides agree with TRBD1. The V gene end was trimmed by 3 bases and the J gene end by 4 bases; junction bases not matched to a gene: 9. The CDR3 has 15 residues. CDR1 is DFQATT and CDR2 is SNEGSKA in the germline V gene (reference sequence). The CDR3: CSARSGQGAPDTQYF. The CDR3 DNA is TGCAGTGCTAGGTCGGGGCAGGGGGCCCCAGATACGCAGTATTTT.